This TCR beta chain was sequenced in a study of shared clonotypes between healthy human individuals. Of note for this clone: What it binds is not known. Other nucleotide sequences from this sample produce the same CDR3.

Within Nashville, Tennessee resided all donors, each a Caucasian adult. Data came from immunoSEQ multiplex PCR; TCRdb stores just in-frame clones and leaves some out. The table includes more than 2 million clones, approximately 96% detected once. Germline CDR1 is SGHRS and CDR2 is YFSETQ. Trimming left V 3 bases short and J 8 bases short, with 9 bases between. The CDR3 has 12 residues. Findings and limits, study-wide: What rarefaction showed was incomplete sorted-subset sequencing despite large depth.

The sequencing sample was made of naive CD4+ T cells sorted from blood. Subset described: CD45RA+ positively selected. The receptor's source is a man aged 18-30 years in good health. The chain employs TRBV5-1 and TRBJ2-1; perhaps TRBD2 as D (6 bases). The DNA for the CDR3 is TGCGCCAGCAGCTCAGCGGGTTATGAGCAGTTCTTC. It yields the protein CASSSAGYEQFF.